This T cell receptor beta chain was identified during a study of Ad26.COV2.S vaccination and SARS-CoV-2 variants. General study findings and limits: Across vaccine and placebo recipients, the breadth of non-spike TCRs was similar. Relative to placebo recipients, vaccine recipients exhibited elevated spike-specific TCR breadth.

There are a few counts of this clone. Its specificity is not known. CDR3 size: 15 residues. Trimming took off 2 bases at V and 6 bases at J, with 14 bases between the two ends. Germline V lookup: CDR1 LNHDA, CDR2 SQIVND (reference sequence). TCRdb keeps only in-frame clones here, not all; method: immunoSEQ multiplex PCR. The data contain around 370,000 clones, 92% of them singletons. The chain recombines TRBV19 with TRBJ1-5; TRBD1 might be the D (6 bases). This receptor was taken from a human donor who had recovered from COVID-19. This specimen consisted of peripheral blood, obtained after recovery from COVID-19. The CDR3 nucleotides read TGTGCCAGTAGTATACAACAGGGAATTGGTCAGCCCCAGCATTTT. As protein: CASSIQQGIGQPQHF.